This TCR beta chain stems from a study of T cell changes during pregnancy in multiple sclerosis. Produced via immunoSEQ multiplex PCR; TCRdb's table is partial and in-frame only. The profile shows fewer than 25,000 clones, roughly 89% of them singletons. The germline gives CDR1 LNHDA, CDR2 SQIVND (reference sequence). This CDR3 contains 13 residues. V was trimmed by 5 bases and J by 2 bases, leaving 10 bases between them. Source: CD8+ T cells from peripheral blood mononuclear cells, taken in the first trimester of pregnancy. This rearrangement joins TRBV19 to TRBJ2-7, with a weak D call TRBD1 (7 bases). The receptor's source is a female donor with multiple sclerosis, enrolled in a pregnancy study. The DNA of the CDR3 is TGTGCCAGTAGTCTCAGGGGGGCCTACGAGCAGTACTTC. This gives the protein CASSLRGAYEQYF.